Listed here are 2 T cell receptor beta chains from one sample, sequenced in a study of beta chain features in type 1 diabetes. TCRB transcripts that were expressed got sequenced, as all of the isolated RNA had been reverse transcribed. The repertoire was sequenced with immunoSEQ multiplex PCR; TCRdb's copy has only in-frame clones and lacks some. The sample records 130,000 or so clones, approximately 9.8% being singletons. The sequencing sample was made of central memory CD4+ T cells from blood. The receptors shown here come from a woman in her forties in good health.

This clone has more than one count but fewer than ten. The chain uses TRBV5-1 and TRBJ1-2, with TRBD1 identical over 8 bases. In germline, CDR1 is SGHRS, CDR2 YFSETQ. The CDR3 is 16 amino acids. The trim removed 3 bases at V and 4 bases at J, leaving 11 bases unmatched. This chain's CDR3 is CASSWGGTGPFYGYTF. CDR3 in DNA: TGCGCCAGCAGCTGGGGGGGGACAGGCCCTTTCTATGGCTACACCTTC.

This clone showed up just a few times. CDR3: CASSSTKTMNYEQYF. CDR3 coding DNA: TGTGCCAGCAGCTCCACAAAGACTATGAACTACGAGCAGTACTTC. This sequence joins TRBV5-6 and TRBJ2-7; tentative D call: TRBD2 (5 bases). CDR3 size: 15 residues. V lost 3 bases, J lost 3 bases, and 16 bases lay in between. Germline V CDR1 and CDR2: SGHDT, YYEEEE.